These 31 T cell receptor beta chains originate from one sample sequenced in a study of T cell repertoires in cytomegalovirus infection. Each CDR3 protein gets one entry after TCRdb re-called the reads with MiXCR. The data contain roughly 77,000 distinct CDR3 sequences, about 4.2% of them singletons. The specimen was PBMCs. These TCRs come from a human donor in good health (CMV status not recorded). Some clones in this sample may be carry-over from other donors' samples.

Many counts were recorded for this clonotype. The V call is TRBV7-2, the J call TRBJ2-7; possibly TRBD2 for D (6 bases). The V gene lost 1 base and the J gene lost 4 bases, with 17 bases spanning the gap. The CDR3 loop spans 16 amino acids. Germline CDR1 SGHTA, CDR2 FQGNSA. The CDR3: CASSLGGFGSKYEQYF. In nucleotides, the CDR3 is TGTGCCAGCAGCTTAGGGGGTTTCGGGAGCAAATACGAGCAGTACTTC.

This clonotype was seen many times. This chain connects TRBV7-2 to TRBJ2-5, with D unclear. The V end was cut by 0 bases, the J end by 3 bases, with 5 bases between. The CDR3 is made up of 13 amino acids. From germline, CDR1 is SGHTA and CDR2 FQGNSA. In DNA, the CDR3 is TGTGCCAGCAGCTTAGCCTGGAAAGAGACCCAGTACTTC. Translating it yields CASSLAWKETQYF.

CDR3 DNA: TGTGCCAGCAGCTTATGGAGAAGTAGCGGCTACCAAGAGACCCAGTACTTC. This sequence encodes CASSLWRSSGYQETQYF. The rearrangement uses TRBV7-2 and TRBJ2-5; D may be TRBD2 (6 bases). Germline loops: CDR1 SGHTA, CDR2 FQGNSA. V was pared by 2 bases and J by 0 bases, with 16 bases between. This CDR3 has 17 amino acids.

As regards this clonotype: It is likely a read error, because the conserved phenylalanine at the end of the CDR3 is missing. It is unclear where the CDR3 begins or ends on the DNA, so no DNA is shown, and the CDR3 is as TCRdb lists it. The rearrangement joins TRBV7-2 to TRBJ2-1. 14 amino acids form the CDR3, both terminal residues included. From germline, CDR1 is SGHTA and CDR2 FQGNSA. The CDR3 is CASSVASAVGEQFG.

This clonotype has a count of ten or more. The chain carries TRBV12-3 or TRBV12-4 and TRBJ2-7; D remains unclear. The CDR3 totals 14 residues. Trimming stripped 4 bases from V and 3 bases from J, with 13 bases between. The CDR3 spells CASSSFLGNYEQYF. CDR3 in DNA: TGTGCCAGCAGTTCATTTCTCGGAAACTACGAGCAGTACTTC.

This clonotype was picked up many times. The chain uses TRBV7-8 and TRBJ1-4; D is unclear. The CDR3 has 14 amino acids. Germline CDR1 SGHVS, CDR2 FQNEAQ. The V end lost 4 bases, the J end lost 3 bases, and 9 bases lay between the germline ends. The CDR3 region is CASSSPASNEKLFF. The CDR3 DNA reads as TGTGCCAGCAGCTCTCCCGCGTCTAATGAAAAACTGTTTTTT.

This clonotype was found many times. This chain uses TRBV7-2 with TRBJ1-3, with a weak D call TRBD1 (6 bases). V was shortened by 0 bases and J by 2 bases, with 8 bases between the two germline ends. CDR1 is SGHTA and CDR2 is FQGNSA in the germline V gene. The length of the CDR3 is 15 residues. CDR3 region: CASSLAGTTGNTIYF. For the CDR3, the DNA is TGTGCCAGCAGCTTAGCTGGGACAACTGGAAACACCATATATTTT.

Notes on this clonotype: This may be a read error, as it is one base from a much larger clone. The chain couples TRBV6-2 or TRBV6-3 to TRBJ2-5; 10 bases match TRBD2. The CDR3 extends over 15 amino acids. Germline CDR1 MNHEY, CDR2 SVGEGT. The junction had 10 bases not matched to a gene; V was cut back by 10 bases and J by 2 bases. The CDR3 spells CATRRAGGIQETQYF. CDR3 coding DNA: TGTGCCACCAGACGAGCGGGGGGGATTCAAGAGACCCAGTACTTC.

In its sample, this clonotype was seen many times. The gene calls are TRBV18 and TRBJ1-1; D not certain. The CDR3 contains 18 residues. The V end lost 2 bases, the J end lost 1 base, and 20 bases lay between the germline ends. Germline CDR1 reads KGHSH; CDR2 reads LQKENI. The CDR3 DNA reads TGTGCCAGCTCACCATCCGCGTGGGCCTACAGATCGAACACTGAAGCTTTCTTT. Encoded protein: CASSPSAWAYRSNTEAFF.

This clonotype was seen at least ten times. V gene TRBV7-2 combines with J gene TRBJ2-2; TRBD1 might be the D (5 bases). The CDR3 is 13 amino acids. Trimming took off 1 base at V and 6 bases at J, with 6 bases between the two ends. Germline assignment: CDR1 SGHTA and CDR2 FQGNSA. The CDR3 loop reads CASSLGGAGELFF. CDR3 in DNA: TGTGCCAGCAGCTTAGGGGGCGCCGGGGAGCTGTTTTTT.

This clonotype showed up many times. This rearrangement joins TRBV28 to TRBJ2-5; possible D gene TRBD1, 5 bases. Germline CDR1 MDHEN, CDR2 SYDVKM. This CDR3 comprises 14 residues. V dropped 6 bases and J dropped 2 bases, with 13 bases sitting between them. This CDR3 is CASRPQGYQETQYF. The CDR3 DNA reads as TGTGCCAGCAGACCTCAGGGTTATCAAGAGACCCAGTACTTC. Full variable domain (missing parts from reference TRBV28 and TRBJ2-5): DVKVTQSSRYLVKRTGEKVFLECVQDMDHENMFWYRQDPGLGLRLIYFSYDVKMKEKGDIPEGYSVSREKKERFSLILESASTNQTSMYLCASRPQGYQETQYFGPGTRLLVL.

This clonotype was observed at least ten times. The rearrangement joins TRBV6-1 to TRBJ2-7, with 7 nucleotides matching TRBD1. The V gene's germline CDR1 is MNHNS and CDR2 SASEGT. V shed 5 bases, J shed 6 bases, and the junction held 7 bases outside the gene matches. The CDR3 has 13 residues. CDR3 sequence reads: CASSLRQGGEQYF. Written as DNA, the CDR3 is TGTGCCAGCAGTCTGCGACAGGGTGGCGAGCAGTACTTC.

This clonotype has ten or more counts. The chain uses TRBV7-2 and TRBJ2-7; 9 bases map to TRBD1. Trimming cost V 6 bases and J 3 bases; bases outside gene matches: 9. The CDR3 is 15 residues long. Germline V CDR1 and CDR2: SGHTA, FQGNSA. The CDR3 DNA reads as TGTGCCAGCAGATTAATGGGACAGGGAAGCTACGAGCAGTACTTC. It encodes CASRLMGQGSYEQYF. Full variable domain (missing parts from reference TRBV7-2 and TRBJ2-7): GAGVSQSPSNKVTEKGKDVELRCDPISGHTALYWYRQSLGQGLEFLIYFQGNSAPDKSGLPSDRFSAERTGGSVSTLTIQRTQQEDSAVYLCASRLMGQGSYEQYFGPGTRLTVT.

This clonotype has at least ten counts. V is TRBV6-2 or TRBV6-3 and J is TRBJ1-3; unclear D gene. V lost 6 bases, J lost 0 bases, and 15 bases lay in between. The germline V gene encodes CDR1 MNHEY and CDR2 SVGEGT. The CDR3 loop spans 16 amino acids. Here the CDR3 DNA reads TGTGCCAGCAGCCTTCGGCAGAGAAACTCTGGAAACACCATATATTTT. Its translation: CASSLRQRNSGNTIYF.

This clonotype was seen repeatedly, ten times or more. The gene calls are TRBV29-1 and TRBJ1-5; 9 nucleotides match TRBD1. Trimming at V came to 6 bases and at J to 7 bases, leaving 7 bases not matched to a gene. This CDR3 is built from 13 residues. CDR1 is SQVTM and CDR2 is ANQGSEA in the germline V gene. CDR3 residues: CSVAQGAGQPQHF. The CDR3 DNA sequence: TGCAGCGTGGCACAGGGGGCAGGACAGCCCCAGCATTTT.

This clonotype was picked up many times. The chain couples TRBV12-3 or TRBV12-4 to TRBJ2-2, with D perhaps TRBD1 (6 bases). Trimming took off 7 bases at V and 5 bases at J, with 11 bases between the two ends. This CDR3 comprises 13 residues. This chain's CDR3 is CASKQGFTGELFF. DNA of the CDR3: TGTGCCAGCAAACAGGGTTTTACCGGGGAGCTGTTTTTT.

This clonotype occurred many times. The chain links TRBV2 to TRBJ1-1; D gene ambiguous. CDR1 is SNHLY and CDR2 is FYNNEI in the germline V gene. The CDR3 is 14 amino acids. The V end lost 2 bases, the J end lost 0 bases, and 7 bases lay between the germline ends. In nucleotides, the CDR3 is TGTGCCAGCAGTGAACACAGCATGAACACTGAAGCTTTCTTT. Amino acid sequence: CASSEHSMNTEAFF.

There are many counts of this clonotype. The chain joins TRBV7-2 to TRBJ2-4, with D perhaps TRBD1 (5 bases). This CDR3 is 15 amino acids long. Germline CDR1 SGHTA, CDR2 FQGNSA. Trimming took 5 bases from V and 1 from J, leaving 12 bases between them. The CDR3 is CASSLQARAKNIQYF. Here the CDR3 DNA reads TGTGCCAGCAGCCTACAGGCTCGGGCCAAAAACATTCAGTACTTC. Filled out from reference TRBV7-2 and TRBJ2-4, the complete variable domain reads GAGVSQSPSNKVTEKGKDVELRCDPISGHTALYWYRQSLGQGLEFLIYFQGNSAPDKSGLPSDRFSAERTGGSVSTLTIQRTQQEDSAVYLCASSLQARAKNIQYFGAGTRLSVL.

This clonotype was recorded many times. CDR3 in DNA: TGTGCCAGCAGCTTTTTTAATCAGCCCCAGCATTTT. Encoded protein: CASSFFNQPQHF. The rearrangement uses TRBV7-2 and TRBJ1-5; D is unresolved. In germline, CDR1 is SGHTA, CDR2 FQGNSA. The CDR3 spans 12 residues. Trimming took off 3 bases at V and 4 bases at J, with 4 bases between the two ends.

This clonotype was counted many times. This chain links TRBV7-2 with TRBJ1-6; no firm D call. Germline-derived CDR1 and CDR2 are SGHTA and FQGNSA. This CDR3 has 15 residues. With 4 bases removed from V and 1 base from J, the gap between germline ends came to 8 bases. The CDR3 region is CASSSGLSYNSPLHF. The CDR3 nucleotides are TGTGCCAGCAGCTCAGGCCTGTCCTATAATTCACCCCTCCACTTT.

This clonotype was seen many times. The chain uses TRBV7-8 and TRBJ2-2; no clear D. This CDR3 region has 14 residues. V was pared by 1 base and J by 5 bases, with 8 bases between. Germline lookup yields CDR1 SGHVS and CDR2 FQNEAQ. Here the CDR3 DNA reads TGTGCCAGCAGCTTAGGGGTTGGTACCGGGGAGCTGTTTTTT. Translation: CASSLGVGTGELFF.

This clonotype was recorded at least ten times. V is TRBV10-3 and J is TRBJ2-3; 8 bases line up with TRBD2. Germline V gives CDR1 ENHRY, CDR2 SYGVKD. J gave up 2 bases and V 3 bases, and 7 bases lay outside the gene matches. This CDR3 contains 16 residues. CDR3: CAISEPSGGSTDTQYF. CDR3 sequence (DNA): TGTGCCATCAGTGAACCGAGCGGGGGATCCACAGATACGCAGTATTTT.

This clonotype has ten or more counts. V usage is TRBV11-2 and J usage is TRBJ2-3; TRBD2 is a possible D gene (5 bases). V was trimmed by 2 bases and J by 6 bases, leaving 15 bases between them. CDR1 and CDR2 from the germline V gene are SGHAT and FQNNGV. The CDR3 has 15 residues. This CDR3 is CASSLRAASRDTQYF. CDR3 nucleotides: TGTGCCAGCAGCTTACGAGCGGCCTCCAGGGATACGCAGTATTTT.

There are many counts of this clonotype. The chain couples TRBV7-9 to TRBJ2-7; D unclear. V gave up 3 bases and J gave up 6 bases, with 6 bases separating them. CDR1 is SEHNR and CDR2 is FQNEAQ in the germline V gene (reference sequence). This CDR3 has 11 residues. The CDR3 sequence is CASSFMGEQYF. The DNA for the CDR3 is TGTGCCAGCAGCTTTATGGGCGAGCAGTACTTC.

This clonotype appeared many times. The chain carries TRBV20-1 and TRBJ2-3; D perhaps matches TRBD1 (5 bases). Trimming took off 5 bases at V and 2 bases at J, with 14 bases between the two ends. Germline CDR1 DFQATT, CDR2 SNEGSKA (reference sequence). The CDR3 length is 14 residues. In DNA form, the CDR3 reads TGCAGTGCTCCTCCAGGACACAACACAGATACGCAGTATTTT. It encodes CSAPPGHNTDTQYF.

Ten or more counts support this clonotype. This sequence joins TRBV7-2 and TRBJ1-4; D is unresolved. Trimming cost V 4 bases and J 7 bases, with 13 bases left between them. The V gene's germline CDR1 is SGHTA and CDR2 FQGNSA. The CDR3 length is 14 residues. Written as DNA, the CDR3 is TGTGCCAGCAGCTCCTTGGCCGGTTCTGAAAAACTGTTTTTT. Protein sequence: CASSSLAGSEKLFF.

This clonotype was seen many times. The chain employs TRBV7-2 and TRBJ2-7; 8 bases line up with TRBD2. CDR1 SGHTA and CDR2 FQGNSA come from the germline V gene. J gave up 6 bases and V 5 bases, and 12 bases lay outside the gene matches. This CDR3 is 15 amino acids long. The CDR3 DNA reads TGTGCCAGCAGCCTCCTGTCGGGAGGGAGTGCCGAGCAGTACTTC. Residues: CASSLLSGGSAEQYF. Full variable domain (remainder filled in from reference TRBV7-2 and TRBJ2-7): GAGVSQSPSNKVTEKGKDVELRCDPISGHTALYWYRQSLGQGLEFLIYFQGNSAPDKSGLPSDRFSAERTGGSVSTLTIQRTQQEDSAVYLCASSLLSGGSAEQYFGPGTRLTVT.

This clonotype was picked up a small number of times. V is TRBV6-6 and J is TRBJ2-2; TRBD2 aligns across 11 bases. With V trimmed by 2 bases and J by 5 bases, 4 bases remained unmatched. CDR1 is MNHNY, CDR2 SVGAGI, per germline (reference sequence). The CDR3 has 16 residues. In nucleotides, the CDR3 is TGTGCCAGCAGTTACCCCGGGACTAGCGGAACCGGGGAGCTGTTTTTT. Translation gives CASSYPGTSGTGELFF.

This clonotype was seen many times. The rearrangement joins TRBV12-3 or TRBV12-4 to TRBJ1-2; 8 bases agree with TRBD1. This CDR3 contains 13 residues. J was trimmed by 7 bases and V by 7 bases; bases with no gene match: 8. In DNA, the CDR3 is TGTGCCAGCAACTTGGACAGGGCGGGTGGCTACACCTTC. It is translated as CASNLDRAGGYTF.

This clonotype has ten or more counts. The chain carries TRBV28 and TRBJ1-1; possibly TRBD1 for D (5 bases). CDR1 is MDHEN, CDR2 SYDVKM, per germline. V shed 5 bases and J shed 5 bases, with 15 bases lying between them. The length of the CDR3 is 14 residues. In DNA, the CDR3 is TGTGCCAGCAGTGCCCCCGGTGGGGGGACTGAAGCTTTCTTT. Protein sequence: CASSAPGGGTEAFF.

This clonotype appeared many times. V gene TRBV20-1 combines with J gene TRBJ2-5; D is ambiguous. The CDR3 covers 14 residues. Per the germline V gene, CDR1 is DFQATT and CDR2 is SNEGSKA (reference sequence). The V gene lost 3 bases and the J gene lost 3 bases, with 14 bases spanning the gap. The CDR3 protein is CSARMDLREETQYF. The CDR3 region has the DNA TGCAGTGCTAGGATGGACCTAAGGGAAGAGACCCAGTACTTC.